This T cell receptor (beta chain) was obtained from a study of molecular identifiers for immune sequencing clone quantification. Previously published methods and listed TCR primers were used for the bulk TCR libraries. TCRdb passed the PCR reads through MiXCR, listing each CDR3 protein once. The sample consists of around 480,000 distinct CDR3 sequences, 25% of them appearing once. This clonotype was counted many times. Antigen: not known. V lost 5 bases and J 0 bases, leaving 14 bases between the germline ends. Germline CDR1 DFQATT, CDR2 SNEGSKA (reference sequence). This CDR3 has 14 amino acids. Investigators produced naive CD8 libraries from 20,000 to 1,000,000 sorted cells, drawing on 10%, 30% or 50% RNA. A CD8+CD4-CCR7+CD45RA+ phenotype served as the sorting definition for naive CD8 T cells. Study findings and constraints: Clones of above 20 RNA copies carried over 99% of effector molecules; in naive cells they carried under 1%.

The sequencing input was naive CD8+ T cells from blood, with Jurkat cell RNA spiked in. As for subset: FACS-sorted CD8+CD4-CCR7+CD45RA+ naive T cells. The source is a human donor in good health. Some libraries in this study had Jurkat cell RNA spiked in. This sequence joins TRBV20-1 and TRBJ2-7; D tentatively fits TRBD1 or TRBD2 (5 bases each). The CDR3 is CSAETGTSSYEQYF. CDR3 nucleotides: TGCAGTGCTGAAACCGGGACGAGCTCCTACGAGCAGTACTTC.